These T cell receptor beta chains were read from a single sample in a study of cytomegalovirus exposure and HLA in healthy donors. Here immunoSEQ multiplex PCR was the method, and the copy in TCRdb shows in-frame clones only, minus some. Among over 100,000 clones, roughly four fifths were seen once, and the ten largest hold roughly 7.5%. The specimen sequenced was PBMCs. All receptors come from a male donor in good health and CMV-seronegative. Each CDR3 is given with its conserved first and last residue. The D gene is left open where the match is weak. Not all rows give a size; the values are once, few, many and, for expanded clones, a class.

clone size: NA; D gene: TRBD1; J gene: TRBJ2-7; V gene: TRBV7-8; CDR3 protein: CATEMDRGSYEQYF; CDR3 DNA: TGTGCCACCGAGATGGACAGGGGATCCTACGAGCAGTACTTC
clone size: few; D gene: TRBD1; J gene: TRBJ2-7; V gene: TRBV5-1; CDR3 protein: CASSLDVGQGAYEQYF; CDR3 DNA: TGCGCCAGCAGCTTGGATGTGGGACAGGGGGCCTACGAGCAGTACTTC
clone size: once; D gene: NA; J gene: TRBJ1-1; V gene: TRBV18; CDR3 protein: CASSPPSSRGDTEAFF; CDR3 DNA: TGTGCCAGCTCACCACCGTCGTCCCGGGGAGACACTGAAGCTTTCTTT
clone size: NA; D gene: TRBD2; J gene: TRBJ2-1; V gene: TRBV9; CDR3 protein: CASSPIAGEGEQFF; CDR3 DNA: TGTGCCAGCAGCCCCATAGCGGGAGAGGGTGAGCAGTTCTTC
clone size: NA; D gene: TRBD2; J gene: TRBJ2-5; V gene: TRBV4-3; CDR3 protein: CASSPSGKQETQYF; CDR3 DNA: TGCGCCAGCAGCCCTAGCGGGAAACAAGAGACCCAGTACTTC
clone size: NA; D gene: NA; J gene: TRBJ2-1; V gene: TRBV7-3; CDR3 protein: CASSTLAFNEQFF; CDR3 DNA: TGTGCCAGCTCAACGTTGGCATTCAATGAGCAGTTCTTC
clone size: NA; D gene: NA; J gene: TRBJ1-1; V gene: TRBV6-1; CDR3 protein: CASSTGSGTEAFF; CDR3 DNA: TGTGCCAGCAGCACAGGGTCGGGCACTGAAGCTTTCTTT
clone size: NA; D gene: TRBD2; J gene: TRBJ2-1; V gene: TRBV15; CDR3 protein: CATSRGHSGSRDEQFF; CDR3 DNA: TGTGCCACCAGCAGAGGTCATAGCGGGAGTCGAGATGAGCAGTTCTTC
clone size: NA; D gene: NA; J gene: TRBJ1-1; V gene: TRBV19; CDR3 protein: CASKQGNTEAFF; CDR3 DNA: TGTGCCAGTAAACAGGGGAACACTGAAGCTTTCTTT
clone size: NA; D gene: NA; J gene: TRBJ2-1; V gene: TRBV10-3; CDR3 protein: CAISDPDSTRSYNEQFF; CDR3 DNA: TGTGCCATCAGTGACCCGGACAGCACGAGGTCCTACAATGAGCAGTTCTTC
clone size: NA; D gene: TRBD2; J gene: TRBJ2-1; V gene: TRBV5-1; CDR3 protein: CASSPFSGGGGNEQFF; CDR3 DNA: TGCGCCAGCAGCCCATTCAGCGGCGGGGGAGGCAATGAGCAGTTCTTC
clone size: once; D gene: TRBD2; J gene: TRBJ2-7; V gene: TRBV29-1; CDR3 protein: CSVEDPLAGGLYEQYF; CDR3 DNA: TGCAGCGTTGAAGATCCACTAGCGGGGGGGCTGTACGAGCAGTACTTC
clone size: NA; D gene: NA; J gene: TRBJ2-7; V gene: TRBV18; CDR3 protein: CASSPLESYEQYF; CDR3 DNA: TGTGCCAGCTCACCACTTGAGTCCTACGAGCAGTACTTC
clone size: NA; D gene: TRBD1; J gene: TRBJ2-5; V gene: TRBV2; CDR3 protein: CASSEDRGVPKTQYF; CDR3 DNA: TGTGCCAGCTCGGAGGACAGGGGTGTACCGAAGACCCAGTACTTC
clone size: NA; D gene: NA; J gene: TRBJ2-1; V gene: TRBV5-1; CDR3 protein: CASSLTGQNSRQFF; CDR3 DNA: TGCGCCAGCAGCTTGACTGGACAGAATTCGAGGCAGTTCTTC
clone size: NA; D gene: TRBD2; J gene: TRBJ2-3; V gene: TRBV6-6; CDR3 protein: CASSYGLAASTDTQYF; CDR3 DNA: TGTGCCAGCAGTTACGGACTAGCGGCTAGCACAGATACGCAGTATTTT
clone size: NA; D gene: TRBD2; J gene: TRBJ2-5; V gene: TRBV6-5; CDR3 protein: CASSVVRGGRETQYF; CDR3 DNA: TGTGCCAGCAGTGTCGTGCGGGGGGGCAGGGAGACCCAGTACTTC
clone size: few; D gene: NA; J gene: TRBJ2-5; V gene: TRBV6-6; CDR3 protein: CASSYTGRRETQYF; CDR3 DNA: TGTGCCAGCAGTTACACCGGCAGGAGGGAGACCCAGTACTTC
clone size: NA; D gene: TRBD1; J gene: TRBJ1-1; V gene: TRBV28; CDR3 protein: CASSLRTGAEAFF; CDR3 DNA: TGTGCCAGCAGTTTGAGAACAGGGGCTGAAGCTTTCTTT
clone size: few; D gene: NA; J gene: TRBJ2-7; V gene: TRBV18; CDR3 protein: CASSPGSPLYEQYF; CDR3 DNA: TGTGCCAGCTCACCAGGCAGTCCCCTCTACGAGCAGTACTTC
clone size: NA; D gene: NA; J gene: TRBJ2-7; V gene: TRBV7-8; CDR3 protein: CASSSSSYEQYF; CDR3 DNA: TGTGCCAGCAGCTCGAGCTCCTACGAGCAGTACTTC
clone size: NA; D gene: TRBD1; J gene: TRBJ1-2; V gene: TRBV7-8; CDR3 protein: CASSEDRGGYTF; CDR3 DNA: TGTGCCAGCAGCGAGGACAGGGGCGGCTACACCTTC
clone size: NA; D gene: TRBD1; J gene: TRBJ2-7; V gene: TRBV15; CDR3 protein: CATSRDRTGHEQYF; CDR3 DNA: TGTGCCACCAGCAGAGATCGGACAGGGCACGAGCAGTACTTC
clone size: NA; D gene: NA; J gene: TRBJ1-5; V gene: TRBV6-6; CDR3 protein: CASSYSPGVGNQPQHF; CDR3 DNA: TGTGCCAGCAGTTACTCCCCCGGGGTCGGCAATCAGCCCCAGCATTTT
clone size: few; D gene: TRBD2; J gene: TRBJ2-5; V gene: TRBV19; CDR3 protein: CASRTGGRQQETQYF; CDR3 DNA: TGTGCCAGTCGAACGGGAGGCCGTCAGCAAGAGACCCAGTACTTC
clone size: few; D gene: NA; J gene: TRBJ1-5; V gene: TRBV7-7; CDR3 protein: CASFSRVEGAQHF; CDR3 DNA: TGTGCTAGCTTTTCTAGGGTGGAAGGGGCCCAGCATTTT
clone size: NA; D gene: NA; J gene: TRBJ1-1; V gene: TRBV12-2; CDR3 protein: CASRLEGGRCTEAFF; CDR3 DNA: TGTGCAAGTCGCTTAGAGGGCGGGCGGTGCACTGAAGCTTTCTTT
clone size: NA; D gene: NA; J gene: TRBJ1-4; V gene: TRBV27; CDR3 protein: CASSLRTATNEKLFF; CDR3 DNA: TGTGCCAGCAGTTTAAGGACAGCAACTAATGAAAAACTGTTTTTT
clone size: NA; D gene: NA; J gene: TRBJ1-5; V gene: TRBV7-2; CDR3 protein: CASSLVRGSNQPQHF; CDR3 DNA: TGTGCCAGCAGCTTAGTCAGGGGAAGCAATCAGCCCCAGCATTTT
clone size: NA; D gene: TRBD1; J gene: TRBJ2-3; V gene: TRBV5-5; CDR3 protein: CASSFAGQDTQYF; CDR3 DNA: TGTGCCAGCAGCTTCGCCGGACAGGACACGCAGTATTTT
clone size: few; D gene: NA; J gene: TRBJ2-7; V gene: TRBV11-2; CDR3 protein: CASSLEQGIYEQYF; CDR3 DNA: TGTGCCAGCAGCTTAGAACAGGGCATTTACGAGCAGTACTTC
clone size: NA; D gene: NA; J gene: TRBJ1-1; V gene: TRBV4-3; CDR3 protein: CASSQGTFTEAFF; CDR3 DNA: TGCGCCAGCAGCCAAGGGACATTCACTGAAGCTTTCTTT
clone size: once; D gene: NA; J gene: TRBJ2-1; V gene: TRBV5-6; CDR3 protein: CASSLEGRYNEQFF; CDR3 DNA: TGTGCCAGCAGCTTGGAGGGGCGCTACAATGAGCAGTTCTTC
clone size: few; D gene: NA; J gene: TRBJ2-7; V gene: TRBV6-4; CDR3 protein: CASSDSIRGLEQYF; CDR3 DNA: TGTGCCAGCAGTGACTCGATCAGGGGCTTAGAGCAGTACTTC
clone size: NA; D gene: TRBD1; J gene: TRBJ2-7; V gene: TRBV30; CDR3 protein: CAWQPDRGGPFANYEQYF; CDR3 DNA: TGTGCCTGGCAGCCAGACAGGGGGGGTCCATTCGCTAACTACGAGCAGTACTTC
clone size: NA; D gene: TRBD2; J gene: TRBJ2-1; V gene: TRBV29-1; CDR3 protein: CSVEGEAGGTYNEQFF; CDR3 DNA: TGCAGCGTTGAAGGTGAAGCGGGAGGGACCTACAATGAGCAGTTCTTC
clone size: NA; D gene: TRBD1; J gene: TRBJ1-5; V gene: TRBV28; CDR3 protein: CASRDGTGTQPQHF; CDR3 DNA: TGTGCCAGCAGGGACGGGACAGGGACTCAGCCCCAGCATTTT
clone size: NA; D gene: NA; J gene: TRBJ1-1; V gene: TRBV19; CDR3 protein: CASSIGGGGGTEAFF; CDR3 DNA: TGTGCCAGTAGTATCGGAGGGGGGGGTGGCACTGAAGCTTTCTTT
clone size: NA; D gene: TRBD1; J gene: TRBJ2-7; V gene: TRBV2; CDR3 protein: CASREDRGDYEQYF; CDR3 DNA: TGTGCCAGCAGAGAAGACAGGGGAGACTACGAGCAGTACTTC
clone size: NA; D gene: TRBD2; J gene: TRBJ2-1; V gene: TRBV28; CDR3 protein: CASRLAGGINEQFF; CDR3 DNA: TGTGCCAGCAGGCTAGCGGGAGGCATCAATGAGCAGTTCTTC
clone size: once; D gene: TRBD2; J gene: TRBJ2-1; V gene: TRBV7-9; CDR3 protein: CASSLASGGDNNEQFF; CDR3 DNA: TGTGCCAGCAGCTTGGCTAGCGGGGGGGACAACAATGAGCAGTTCTTC
clone size: few; D gene: NA; J gene: TRBJ2-1; V gene: TRBV27; CDR3 protein: CASSIQGLAYNEQFF; CDR3 DNA: TGTGCCAGCAGCATTCAGGGACTCGCTTACAATGAGCAGTTCTTC
clone size: NA; D gene: NA; J gene: TRBJ2-3; V gene: TRBV5-6; CDR3 protein: CASSRDTNTDTQYF; CDR3 DNA: TGTGCCAGCAGTCGGGACACCAACACAGATACGCAGTATTTT
clone size: NA; D gene: TRBD1; J gene: TRBJ1-2; V gene: TRBV7-6; CDR3 protein: CASSLAGTGVGYTF; CDR3 DNA: TGTGCCAGCAGCTTAGCGGGGACAGGGGTTGGCTACACCTTC
clone size: NA; D gene: TRBD2; J gene: TRBJ2-1; V gene: TRBV5-1; CDR3 protein: CASSLVVAGRTISYNEQFF; CDR3 DNA: TGCGCCAGCAGCTTGGTGGTAGCGGGCCGAACAATCTCCTACAATGAGCAGTTCTTC
clone size: few; D gene: NA; J gene: TRBJ1-1; V gene: TRBV19; CDR3 protein: CASSTGTLNTEAFF; CDR3 DNA: TGTGCCAGTAGTACCGGGACATTGAACACTGAAGCTTTCTTT
clone size: few; D gene: TRBD1; J gene: TRBJ1-5; V gene: TRBV5-1; CDR3 protein: CASRETGDPNQPQHF; CDR3 DNA: TGCGCCAGCAGGGAGACAGGGGATCCTAATCAGCCCCAGCATTTT
clone size: once; D gene: TRBD1; J gene: TRBJ1-2; V gene: TRBV15; CDR3 protein: CATSRARQGTAGYTF; CDR3 DNA: TGTGCCACCAGCAGAGCCAGACAGGGGACAGCTGGCTACACCTTC